Following are 32 T cell receptor beta chains from one sample sequenced in a study of PD-1 blockade in classical Hodgkin lymphoma. Data came from immunoSEQ multiplex PCR; TCRdb stores just in-frame clones and leaves some out. This sample has 9,000 to 13,000 clones, with roughly 72% found just once. Time point indicated: cycle 4 day 1 (C4D1), after more than 5 weeks of nivolumab. Autologous stem cell transplantation was followed by relapse in every patient, and brentuximab vedotin exposure varied. Magnetic negative selection served to purify CD4+ T cells out of PBMCs that had been thawed. The starting material was CD4+ T cells from blood, obtained before the fourth cycle of nivolumab. These receptors came from a human donor with classical Hodgkin lymphoma.

This clone was picked up a small number of times. The rearrangement joins TRBV5-1 to TRBJ1-1; D is ambiguous. Per the germline V gene, CDR1 is SGHRS and CDR2 is YFSETQ. The CDR3 has 14 amino acids. Trimming left V 4 bases short and J 1 base short, with 11 bases between. The CDR3 here is CASSQTPANTEAFF. The CDR3 DNA is TGCGCCAGCAGCCAAACACCAGCGAACACTGAAGCTTTCTTT.

The V and J genes are TRBV7-9 and TRBJ1-5; 11 bases map to TRBD1. The CDR3 spans 14 residues. Germline CDR1 SEHNR, CDR2 FQNEAQ (reference sequence). The V gene end was trimmed by 5 bases and the J gene end by 13 bases; junction bases not matched to a gene: 10. The CDR3 spells CASSLGQGAGVQHF. CDR3 DNA sequence: TGTGCCAGCAGCCTAGGACAGGGGGCCGGCGTTCAGCATTTT.

The V and J genes are TRBV28 and TRBJ2-7, with D unclear. Trimming left V 5 bases short and J 1 base short, with 21 bases between. The CDR3 consists of 17 residues. Germline CDR1 MDHEN, CDR2 SYDVKM. Written as DNA, the CDR3 is TGTGCCAGCAGTCCGCGCTTCCGAGCGCTTACTTCCTACGAGCAGTACTTC. Translated: CASSPRFRALTSYEQYF.

CDR3 coding DNA: TGCAGCGTTGAGGGAGCGGGAGTCCAAGAGACCCAGTACTTC. Amino acid sequence: CSVEGAGVQETQYF. The chain is built from TRBV29-1 and TRBJ2-5; 8 bases map to TRBD2. The CDR3 has 14 amino acids. The V gene's germline CDR1 is SQVTM and CDR2 ANQGSEA. After removal of 3 bases from V and 1 base from J, the junction contained 4 bases not matched to a gene.

This clone was seen only once. The chain uses TRBV5-4 and TRBJ2-2; TRBD1 matches at 11 bases. Germline V CDR1 and CDR2: SGHNT, YYREEE (reference sequence). V trimming: 4 bases; J trimming: 1 base; junction bases outside the gene matches: 6. The CDR3 is made up of 17 amino acids. CDR3 sequence (DNA): TGTGCCAGCAGCCCGGACAGGGGGCGACGGAACACCGGGGAGCTGTTTTTT. Protein: CASSPDRGRRNTGELFF.

The V call is TRBV28, the J call TRBJ1-1; D uncertain. The length of the CDR3 is 14 residues. Germline CDR1 MDHEN, CDR2 SYDVKM. Trimming shortened V by 5 bases and J by 1 base, and 11 bases separated the two germline ends. The chain's CDR3 is CASSASRGNTEAFF. The CDR3 DNA is TGTGCCAGCAGTGCTTCTCGGGGGAACACTGAAGCTTTCTTT.

This rearrangement joins TRBV30 to TRBJ2-7; D gene unclear. Germline values: CDR1 GTSNPN, CDR2 SVGIG (reference sequence). The V and J ends lost 4 bases and 2 bases respectively, with 6 bases between them. The CDR3 sequence is 11 residues long. The CDR3 bases are TGTGCCTGGACTACTCCCTACGAGCAGTACTTC. Translated, it gives CAWTTPYEQYF.

This clone is medium-sized (0.01 to 0.1%) within its sample. V usage is TRBV27 and J usage is TRBJ1-1; weak D call: TRBD1 (6 bases). CDR1 MNHEY and CDR2 SMNVEV come from the germline V gene (reference sequence). V lost 6 bases and J 7 bases, leaving 18 bases between the germline ends. The CDR3 sequence is 14 residues long. This CDR3 is CASSLTNGDIEAFF. The CDR3 DNA reads TGTGCCAGCAGCCTGACCAACGGGGACATTGAAGCTTTCTTT.

Here the CDR3 reads CASSLDSVETQYF. Here the CDR3 DNA reads TGTGCCAGCAGCCTGGACAGCGTAGAGACCCAGTACTTC. The V call is TRBV13, the J call TRBJ2-5; possible D gene TRBD1, 6 bases. The germline V gene has CDR1 PRHDT and CDR2 FYEKMQ (reference sequence). V was trimmed by 5 bases and J by 4 bases, leaving 11 bases between them. The CDR3 extends over 13 amino acids.

This clone was seen only once. The chain has TRBV5-6 and TRBJ1-5; D gene uncertain. In germline, CDR1 is SGHDT, CDR2 YYEEEE. The CDR3 runs to 15 residues. V lost 0 bases to trimming and J lost 0 bases, with 7 bases between them. For the CDR3, the DNA is TGTGCCAGCAGCTTGGGGGTCCATAGCAATCAGCCCCAGCATTTT. Translation: CASSLGVHSNQPQHF.

This clone was recorded a few times. The chain recombines TRBV27 with TRBJ1-4; 9 nucleotides agree with TRBD1. With 6 bases clipped from V and 8 bases from J, the junction kept 7 bases outside the gene matches. Germline V lookup: CDR1 MNHEY, CDR2 SMNVEV (reference sequence). There are 14 residues in the CDR3. The CDR3 bases are TGTGCCAGCAGGCTACAGGGGGCAGGGGAAAAACTGTTTTTT. Translating it yields CASRLQGAGEKLFF.

The chain employs TRBV6-5 and TRBJ1-4; TRBD1 is a possible D gene (6 bases). The CDR3 is made up of 14 amino acids. Germline V gives CDR1 MNHEY, CDR2 SVGAGI. V lost 1 base and J 4 bases, leaving 7 bases between the germline ends. The CDR3 is CASSYLQGNEKLFF. Written as DNA, the CDR3 is TGTGCCAGCAGTTACTTACAGGGTAATGAAAAACTGTTTTTT.

The chain is built from TRBV30 and TRBJ1-1; D remains unclear. V dropped 3 bases and J dropped 5 bases, with 16 bases sitting between them. This CDR3 contains 14 residues. Germline CDR1 GTSNPN, CDR2 SVGIG (reference sequence). For the CDR3, the DNA is TGTGCCTGGAGGAAAATTCGACTCGGGACTGAAGCTTTCTTT. Protein product: CAWRKIRLGTEAFF.

The chain combines TRBV4-1 with TRBJ1-1; D perhaps matches TRBD1 (6 bases). Germline CDR1 MGHRA, CDR2 YSYEKL. The CDR3 length is 16 residues. Trimming took off 0 bases at V and 1 base at J, with 12 bases between the two ends. The CDR3 region is CASSQDKGGGNTEAFF. The CDR3 DNA reads as TGCGCCAGCAGCCAAGATAAAGGAGGGGGGAACACTGAAGCTTTCTTT.

V gene TRBV11-2 combines with J gene TRBJ2-1, with TRBD2 matching 11 bases. Trimming at V came to 5 bases and at J to 10 bases, leaving 10 bases not matched to a gene. CDR3 length: 15 residues. Germline assignment: CDR1 SGHAT and CDR2 FQNNGV. DNA for the CDR3: TGTGCCAGCAGCGAAGGACTAGCGGGCAAGGGCGAGCAGTTCTTC. Amino acid sequence: CASSEGLAGKGEQFF.

The V call is TRBV5-4, the J call TRBJ1-5; TRBD1 might be the D (5 bases). Germline CDR1 is SGHNT and CDR2 is YYREEE (reference sequence). The length of the CDR3 is 17 residues. V lost 0 bases, J lost 5 bases, and 18 bases lay in between. CDR3 residues: CASSLVFRAQGHQPQHF. The CDR3 DNA follows: TGTGCCAGCAGCTTGGTGTTTCGGGCGCAGGGACATCAGCCCCAGCATTTT.

The chain uses TRBV29-1 and TRBJ2-2, with TRBD1 matching over 7 bases. V shed 6 bases, J shed 0 bases, and the junction held 10 bases outside the gene matches. The CDR3 is 16 amino acids. CDR1 and CDR2 from the germline V gene are SQVTM and ANQGSEA. CDR3 nucleotides: TGCAGCGTAGAAACTGACAGGGTTACGAACACCGGGGAGCTGTTTTTT. Translated, it gives CSVETDRVTNTGELFF.

The J gene is TRBJ2-5, the V gene TRBV11-3; D remains ambiguous. CDR3 length: 13 amino acids. Germline V gives CDR1 SGHNT, CDR2 YENEEA. Deletions cut 1 base from V and 0 bases from J, with 3 bases between. CDR3 in amino acids: CASSLGHQETQYF. The DNA for the CDR3 is TGTGCCAGCAGCTTAGGGCACCAAGAGACCCAGTACTTC. Together with reference TRBV11-3 and TRBJ2-5, the CDR3 gives the full variable domain: EAGVVQSPRYKIIEKKQPVAFWCNPISGHNTLYWYLQNLGQGPELLIRYENEEAVDDSQLPKDRFSAERLKGVDSTLKIQPAELGDSAVYLCASSLGHQETQYFGPGTRLLVL.

In this sample, this clone turned up a few times. This chain joins TRBV7-8 and TRBJ2-1, with 14 bases lining up with TRBD2. Germline trimming cut 7 bases from V and 9 bases from J; bases unmatched to any gene: 8. CDR1 and CDR2 from the germline V gene are SGHVS and FQNEAQ. The CDR3 totals 15 residues. CDR3 coding DNA: TGTGCCAGCAACCGACTAGCGGGAGGGCACAGTGAGCAGTTCTTC. Its protein is CASNRLAGGHSEQFF.

Only one count was recorded for this clone. This chain links TRBV21-1 with TRBJ1-5; TRBD1, the D gene given by the table, was not confirmed from the DNA. TRBV21-1 is a listed pseudogene. This CDR3 comprises 17 residues. The chain's CDR3 is CASSKAATPYSNQPQHF. The CDR3 DNA sequence: TGTGCCAGCAGCAAAGCTGCGACACCTTATAGCAATCAGCCCCAGCATTTT.

The gene calls are TRBV9 and TRBJ2-7; TRBD1 aligns across 7 bases. Germline V gives CDR1 SGDLS, CDR2 YYNGEE. V lost 3 bases to trimming and J lost 1 base; unmatched junction nucleotides: 4. The length of the CDR3 is 14 residues. The CDR3 sequence: CASSEGAESYEQYF. DNA for the CDR3: TGTGCCAGCAGCGAGGGGGCCGAGTCCTACGAGCAGTACTTC. The whole variable domain, remainder taken from reference TRBV9 and TRBJ2-7, is DSGVTQTPKHLITATGQRVTLRCSPRSGDLSVYWYQQSLDQGLQFLIQYYNGEERAKGNILERFSAQQFPDLHSELNLSSLELGDSALYFCASSEGAESYEQYFGPGTRLTVT.

V gene TRBV7-2 combines with J gene TRBJ2-6, with 8 bases lining up with TRBD2. The CDR3 is 17 residues long. Germline trimming cut 1 base from V and 4 bases from J; bases unmatched to any gene: 6. Looked up from germline, CDR1 is SGHTA and CDR2 is FQGNSA. The CDR3 sequence: CASSLVAGGSGANVLTF. CDR3 DNA: TGTGCCAGCAGCTTAGTGGCGGGAGGATCCGGGGCCAACGTCCTGACTTTC.

The sample holds one count of this clone. CDR3 protein: CASSPRTGGTNYGYTF. The CDR3 bases are TGTGCCAGCAGTCCAAGGACAGGGGGTACGAACTATGGCTACACCTTC. The chain couples TRBV27 to TRBJ1-2; 10 bases fit TRBD1. V gave up 5 bases and J gave up 2 bases; unmatched junction bases: 8. From germline, CDR1 is MNHEY and CDR2 SMNVEV (reference sequence). The CDR3 length is 16 residues.

CDR3 DNA: TGCGCCAGCAGCCAGGGGGGAGCGGGAGGAGGGACAGATACGCAGTATTTT. It is translated as CASSQGGAGGGTDTQYF. The rearrangement uses TRBV4-1 and TRBJ2-3, with 9 bases fitting TRBD2. With 3 bases clipped from V and 3 bases from J, the junction kept 10 bases outside the gene matches. Looked up from germline, CDR1 is MGHRA and CDR2 is YSYEKL. This CDR3 has 17 residues.

This clone was counted between two and nine times. This sequence joins TRBV2 and TRBJ2-1; a weak D match, TRBD2 (6 bases). The CDR3 has 14 residues. V was clipped by 4 bases and J by 5 bases, with 12 bases between them. The germline gives CDR1 SNHLY, CDR2 FYNNEI. The CDR3 protein is CASSVRLVDNEQFF. CDR3 sequence (DNA): TGTGCCAGCAGTGTCAGACTAGTCGACAATGAGCAGTTCTTC.

The chain employs TRBV5-1 and TRBJ2-7; D not resolved. CDR1 is SGHRS, CDR2 YFSETQ, per germline. V shed 0 bases and J shed 5 bases, with 9 bases lying between them. This CDR3 contains 13 residues. As DNA, the CDR3 is TGCGCCAGCAGCTTGGGGGGTTCCGACGAGCAGTACTTC. Its translation is CASSLGGSDEQYF.

The sample holds one count of this clone. The V call is TRBV2, the J call TRBJ2-3; 10 positions agree with TRBD1. CDR1 is SNHLY and CDR2 is FYNNEI in the germline V gene. J gave up 8 bases and V 6 bases, and 14 bases lay outside the gene matches. This CDR3 comprises 16 residues. CDR3 DNA: TGTGCCAGCAGCAACCCGACAGGGGGCCCCACCGCTACGCAGTATTTT. Translating gives CASSNPTGGPTATQYF.

The rearrangement uses TRBV19 and TRBJ2-2; 10 nucleotides line up with TRBD2. With V trimmed by 5 bases and J by 5 bases, 11 bases remained unmatched. The CDR3 contains 17 residues. The germline V gene encodes CDR1 LNHDA and CDR2 SQIVND (reference sequence). The CDR3 bases are TGTGCCAGTAGTGTGGGGCTAGCGGGAGCTGGTACCGGGGAGCTGTTTTTT. The encoded protein is CASSVGLAGAGTGELFF. The full variable domain, completed using reference TRBV19 and TRBJ2-2, is DGGITQSPKYLFRKEGQNVTLSCEQNLNHDAMYWYRQDPGQGLRLIYYSQIVNDFQKGDIAEGYSVSREKKESFPLTVTSAQKNPTAFYLCASSVGLAGAGTGELFFGEGSRLTVL.

This clone was found a few times. This chain uses TRBV25-1 with TRBJ2-3; D not certain. The germline CDR1 and CDR2 sequences are MGHDK and SYGVNS. The CDR3 runs to 12 residues. V lost 5 bases and J lost 0, with 3 bases in between. The CDR3 coding sequence is TGTGCCAGCAGTTCCAGCACAGATACGCAGTATTTT. Protein: CASSSSTDTQYF.

J is TRBJ2-1 and V is TRBV7-3; 7 positions match TRBD2. Germline CDR1 SGHTA, CDR2 FQGTGA. V lost 3 bases to trimming and J lost 9 bases; unmatched junction nucleotides: 11. The CDR3 runs 15 residues. The CDR3 DNA sequence: TGTGCCAGCAGCTTCATCGGGGAGGGCCAGAGTGAGCAGTTCTTC. This sequence encodes CASSFIGEGQSEQFF.

The chain joins TRBV9 to TRBJ2-3; tentative D call: TRBD1 (5 bases). The CDR3 loop spans 15 amino acids. In germline, CDR1 is SGDLS, CDR2 YYNGEE. Trimming pared 0 bases from V and 0 bases from J, leaving 8 bases between. The CDR3 loop reads CASSVGQHSTDTQYF. The DNA of the CDR3 is TGTGCCAGCAGCGTAGGACAGCATAGCACAGATACGCAGTATTTT.

The chain is built from TRBV5-1 and TRBJ2-1; tentatively, D is TRBD1 or TRBD2 (5 bases each). Between the trimmed V and J ends, which lost 2 bases and 1 base, there was a span of 10 bases. CDR3 length: 15 amino acids. Germline assignment: CDR1 SGHRS and CDR2 YFSETQ. The CDR3 protein is CASSLGTASYNEQFF. As DNA, the CDR3 is TGCGCCAGCAGCTTAGGGACGGCTTCCTACAATGAGCAGTTCTTC.